This T cell receptor (beta chain) was retrieved from a study of cytomegalovirus exposure and HLA in healthy donors (TCRdb year 2017). Turning to the overall study: An earlier analysis of about 530 of the donors reported about 300 Gb of sequence data and 90 million to 120 million unique TCR beta sequences obtained from about 179 million T cells. A separate validation cohort of roughly 110 different subjects was used in addition to the roughly 670-subject first cohort. The aim of the study was to test whether cataloging public T cell receptors could identify signatures of past pathogen exposure. An early release covering around 630 HLA-typed donors comprised about 300 gigabases of sequencing data and 85 million or so unique TCR sequences. Every discovery cohort repertoire had been produced on one sequencing platform. Among the roughly 400 genotyped donors, roughly 80% belonged to the genetic ancestry cluster associated with self-reported Caucasian donors. Roughly five DR-DQ haplotypes were handled as single units for association and clustering because linkage in the cohort was strong. High-throughput TCR immunosequencing, statistical association of individual TCRs with disease status, and machine learning were combined to predict cytomegalovirus infection status. HLA typing covered class I and class II loci at four-digit resolution. A later analysis re-examined previously published TCR beta repertoires from more than 600 donors and added high-resolution HLA genotyping to investigate patterns of TCR occurrence. Alongside the repertoire data, information on donor age, sex, ethnicity and CMV serostatus was compiled. A later genetic analysis used genome-wide SNP genotypes for 398 of the 666 donors, treating that subset as a discovery cohort. An earlier analysis of 500 to 650 of the donors applied high-throughput TCR beta sequencing to assess whether each TCR beta V gene segment acted as functional or pseudogenic. Using immunosequencing, the study profiled T cell repertoires from 666 subjects and related those repertoires to cytomegalovirus serostatus. The number of typed donors differed by locus: about 629-630 for A, B, C, DRB1 and DQB1; some 500 for DQA1; roughly 600 for DPA1; and 400 to 480 for DPB1. In the later analysis, no new phenotypic data were used to find candidate immune exposures; instead, reliance was placed on TCR beta sequences and their occurrence across donors. On average, around 230,000 unique TCR beta nucleotide sequences were sequenced per donor among some 430 genotyped donors of the cohort, with roughly 19% of those sequences being non-productive.

This clone was seen more than once but under ten times. Which antigen it targets is not known. No much larger clone is present one base from it, and per-base qualities are unavailable. Overall study results and their limits: Because some donors lacked HLA typing at each locus, the association tests relied only on the typed subset. In vitro tests confirmed that a few of the cytomegalovirus-associated TCR beta chains recognize cytomegalovirus antigens. About 15 rarely observed V segments, including chromosome 9 orphons, were excluded from the earlier analysis of several hundred of the donors because counts were too low. A later analysis reported that several top co-occurrence clusters appeared linked to parvovirus B19, influenza, CMV and Epstein-Barr virus. An earlier analysis of around 540 of the donors showed that most TCR beta V segments appeared in productive rearrangements either about 87% or about 30% of the time, which broadly matched IMGT annotations. The classifier was reported to diagnose cytomegalovirus status with high specificity and sensitivity in both the original cohort and the validation cohort. In the study, about 150 TCR beta chains were listed as associated with cytomegalovirus. Linkage disequilibrium might explain the correlated functional status among segregating V segments, but an unknown experimental factor could not be ruled out. According to a later genetic analysis, donors in an Asian-associated ancestry cluster had fewer N-insertions in productive TCRs than the roughly 670-donor mean. CMV serostatus was the only immune exposure information available for the cohort. In a later genetic analysis, a missense DCLRE1C variant was associated with V-gene and J-gene trimming of TCR beta chains, and the association was replicated in an independent cohort. In a later analysis, TCR association rates were found to vary across HLA loci, with the most associated TCRs seen for DRB1 alleles and the fewest for HLA-C alleles. In a later analysis, most CMV-associated TCR beta chains were found to appear HLA-restricted, with HLA associations seemingly driven largely by CMV exposure. When HLA alleles, especially DR and DQ, strongly co-occurred, attributing TCR associations to individual alleles was difficult. A cluster of highly shared sequence variants was judged likely to be a technical artifact of the sequencing pipeline. Some IMGT-functional V segments, including TRBV6-2 and TRBV6-3, could not be told apart with the 87-base-pair reads, so those segments were excluded. A further reported finding was that TCR beta sequences accurately predicted the HLA-A and HLA-B alleles for most subjects in the first cohort. Across donors, most TCR sequences were observed very rarely, whereas some public TCRs were present in many individuals. In a later analysis, some 17,000 TCR beta sequences were associated with specific HLA alleles at a false discovery rate of 0.05. It was suggested by the authors that the approach could potentially be generalized to other disease states and immunological phenotypes. The presence/absence analyses assumed that sequencing depth was roughly uniform across donors, and that assumption may not be true. A later analysis found that HLA-associated TCR beta chains were more clonally expanded and had lower generation probabilities than equally common non-associated chains. The cohort was sequenced for TCR beta chains only, and without alpha or paired-chain data the features that could be detected were limited.

Library preparation employed the immunoSEQ multiplex PCR assay. For the multiplex PCR, a mixture combining 60 forward primers for TCR Vbeta segments and 13 reverse primers for TCR Jbeta segments was used. The CDR3 region of rearranged TCR beta genes was amplified from genomic DNA with a multiplex PCR assay. The Illumina HiSeq System was used to sequence the amplified TCR beta libraries as 87-base-pair reads. The published analysis was carried out like this. In a later analysis, tens of millions of unique TCR beta chains were counted across the 650 to 750 repertoires, and around 10 million of these chains were shared by at least two donors. A nearest-neighbor algorithm error-corrected the raw reads and collapsed the reads into unique sequences, merging closely related sequences to remove PCR and sequencing errors. CDR3 sequences were aligned to IMGT reference sequences to assign V, D and J gene segments. For a sequence to be retained, at least a six-nucleotide match to both a V gene segment and a J gene segment was required. A rearrangement counted as productive if the CDR3 had no stop codons and remained in frame with V and J, and every other rearrangement counted as non-productive. CDR3 was defined according to IMGT convention as the region running from the second conserved V-encoded cysteine to the conserved J-encoded phenylalanine. The earlier analysis of some 580 of the donors excluded any sequence lacking an unambiguous match to a single V gene segment. In an earlier analysis of a few hundred of the donors, V segments were called functional above 56.7% productive rearrangements and were called segregating when the between-donor standard deviation exceeded 5%. To diagnose cytomegalovirus status from the catalog of TCR beta chain sequences, a statistical classification framework was built. V and J gene assignment, in a later analysis, came from comparing TCR nucleotide sequences with IMGT/GENE-DB human TR gene sequences. In a later analysis, CDR3 sequences and most-parsimonious VDJ recombination scenarios were assigned using the TCRdist pipeline. In a later analysis, each TCR beta chain was defined by its CDR3 amino acid sequence together with its V-gene family, and reads lacking a unique V-gene family were excluded. To address suspected cross-contamination and a sequencing artifact, a later analysis removed around 600 highly shared, low-generation-probability nucleotide sequences. A later analysis calculated a clonal expansion index for each public chain from normalized within-repertoire ranks of inferred template counts. Generation probabilities in a later analysis came from a VDJ recombination model fitted to out-of-frame rearrangements, and those results were checked against IGoR. Hypergeometric tests were used in a later analysis to score TCR-TCR, TCR-HLA and TCR-CMV co-occurrence, with a repertoire-size bias correction applied to the TCR pairs. False discovery rates were estimated in a later analysis by permuting HLA or CMV assignments 20 times. A later analysis grouped co-occurring TCRs with DBSCAN, adding TCRdist sequence similarity when clustering within HLA-allele-positive subsets. Repertoires with fewer than 30,000 or more than 120,000 public chains were left out of co-occurrence clustering, as were about five repertoires with anomalous nucleotide sharing. This is the immuneACCESS table as TCRdb keeps it, with only in-frame sequences that have V and J called. A part of the clones is gone; compared with another copy, unresolved V genes explain less than half, and the rest is unexplained. From that table come the V and J calls and clone size; the DNA was used to work out D and trimming. The sample records some 150,000 clones, about 73% of which are singletons. The ten top clones hold around 2.9% of the sample.

The CDR3 has 13 amino acids, counting the end cysteine and phenylalanine. Only the CDR3 DNA is retained, 39 bases long and in frame from the first base. CDR1 and CDR2, looked up from the germline V gene, are SNHLY and FYNNEI. V drops 7 bases and J drops 0 bases, leaving 9 bases in between. In total, roughly 670 healthy bone marrow donors made up the cohort. All cohort members were sampled while nominally healthy, although unrecorded immune exposures were likely present. The donor was CMV seropositive and was included in the group of 250 to 300 seropositive cohort members. A peripheral blood sample was provided by each donor, and peripheral blood mononuclear cells were used for TCR beta sequencing. The Qiagen DNeasy Blood Extraction Kit was used to extract genomic DNA from the blood cell samples.

Specimen: PBMCs. In this chain, TRBV2 is recombined with TRBJ2-5, with a tentative D gene TRBD1 over 5 matching bases. This TCR came from a man aged 40-49 years in good health and CMV-seropositive. The sequenced DNA is TGTGCCAGCAATACAGGTTACCAAGAGACCCAGTACTTC. It codes for CASNTGYQETQYF.